The 14 T cell receptor beta chains below were found in one sample sequenced in a study of shared clonotypes between healthy human individuals. CD45RO-negative CD8 cells positively selected for CCR7 made up the naive population, which excluded terminally differentiated effector memory CD45RA+ cells. Method: immunoSEQ multiplex PCR; TCRdb's copy keeps in-frame clones and lacks some. The table has roughly 850,000 clones, just over 95% seen once. Sample: naive CD8+ T cells sorted from blood. These receptors all stem from a man aged 25-45 years in good health.

The chain employs TRBV7-2 and TRBJ2-5; 8 bases are shared with TRBD1. The CDR3 is 15 residues long. Germline values: CDR1 SGHTA, CDR2 FQGNSA. Unmatched junction bases numbered 10, after V lost 5 bases and J lost 5 bases. This CDR3 is CASSPSAGGLETQYF. CDR3 nucleotides: TGTGCCAGCAGCCCTTCGGCAGGGGGCCTGGAGACCCAGTACTTC.

This chain links TRBV6-4 with TRBJ2-1, with TRBD2 identical over 13 bases. This CDR3 spans 15 amino acids. Germline assignment: CDR1 MRHNA and CDR2 SNTAGT. The J segment lost 6 bases and the V segment lost 6 bases, leaving 5 bases of the junction unmatched. CDR3 in DNA: TGTGCCAGCAGCCAGACTAGCGGGAGGAGCAATGAGCAGTTCTTC. It specifies CASSQTSGRSNEQFF.

The chain joins TRBV13 to TRBJ2-5; tentative D call: TRBD1 (5 bases). Germline V CDR1 and CDR2: PRHDT, FYEKMQ (reference sequence). V lost 5 bases to trimming and J lost 5 bases, with 9 bases between them. The CDR3 extends over 12 amino acids. CDR3 in amino acids: CASSRRGETQYF. The CDR3 nucleotides are TGTGCCAGCAGCCGAAGGGGTGAGACCCAGTACTTC.

The rearrangement joins TRBV6-5 to TRBJ1-2; no clear D gene. V was pared by 10 bases and J by 2 bases, with 17 bases between. The germline gives CDR1 MNHEY, CDR2 SVGAGI. CDR3 length: 14 residues. The CDR3 DNA reads as TGTGCCACCCAGCTCTCGGACGGAAACTATGGCTACACCTTC. Translated: CATQLSDGNYGYTF.

This clone is a singleton in its sample. The V gene is TRBV7-6, the J gene TRBJ1-3, with D uncertain. The CDR3 covers 12 residues. The V gene's germline CDR1 is SGHVS and CDR2 FNYEAQ. The V and J ends lost 1 base and 3 bases respectively, with 1 base between them. DNA for the CDR3: TGTGCCAGCAGCTTAGATGGAAACACCATATATTTT. It specifies CASSLDGNTIYF.

The rearrangement links TRBV9 to TRBJ2-7, with 7 bases identical to TRBD1. The CDR3 length is 14 residues. CDR1 is SGDLS, CDR2 YYNGEE, per germline. V dropped 4 bases and J dropped 1; count of bases not matched to a gene: 5. The CDR3, as DNA: TGTGCCAGCAGCCCTGGGGACAGATCCTACGAGCAGTACTTC. This gives the protein CASSPGDRSYEQYF.

The J gene is TRBJ1-3, the V gene TRBV6-5; D not resolved. This CDR3 comprises 15 residues. V was shortened by 6 bases and J by 0 bases, with 12 bases between the two germline ends. Germline values: CDR1 MNHEY, CDR2 SVGAGI. CDR3 in amino acids: CASSPDGFSGNTIYF. For the CDR3, the DNA is TGTGCCAGCAGCCCTGACGGATTCTCTGGAAACACCATATATTTT.

V is TRBV27 and J is TRBJ1-5, with D possibly TRBD1 on 5 matching bases. The V and J ends lost 6 bases and 5 bases respectively, with 20 bases between them. The CDR3 totals 16 residues. From germline, CDR1 is MNHEY and CDR2 SMNVEV (reference sequence). This chain's CDR3 is CASSSIGGRQYQPQHF. CDR3 DNA sequence: TGTGCCAGCAGCTCAATCGGGGGTAGGCAATATCAGCCCCAGCATTTT.

This chain joins TRBV10-3 and TRBJ2-4; D call uncertain. V lost 0 bases and J 0 bases, leaving 6 bases between the germline ends. The CDR3 spans 15 residues. CDR1 is ENHRY and CDR2 is SYGVKD in the germline V gene. The CDR3 sequence: CAISESNLAKNIQYF. DNA for the CDR3: TGTGCCATCAGTGAGTCGAACCTAGCCAAAAACATTCAGTACTTC.

V gene TRBV4-1 combines with J gene TRBJ2-2, with 8 positions matching TRBD2. The CDR3 has 16 amino acids. With V trimmed by 2 bases and J by 3 bases, 5 bases remained unmatched. Germline CDR1 reads MGHRA; CDR2 reads YSYEKL. The chain's CDR3 is CASSQRGRGDTGELFF. The DNA for the CDR3 is TGCGCCAGCAGCCAACGAGGGCGGGGGGACACCGGGGAGCTGTTTTTT.

V usage is TRBV6-4 and J usage is TRBJ2-1; TRBD2 aligns across 8 bases. The CDR3 covers 15 residues. With V trimmed by 5 bases and J by 4 bases, 7 bases remained unmatched. Germline lookup yields CDR1 MRHNA and CDR2 SNTAGT. The CDR3 DNA sequence: TGTGCCAGCAGTATTTTTACTAGCGGTTACAATGAGCAGTTCTTC. Translated: CASSIFTSGYNEQFF.

The rearrangement joins TRBV28 to TRBJ2-1; TRBD2 matches at 10 bases. V lost 3 bases to trimming and J lost 7 bases; unmatched junction nucleotides: 3. Germline V gives CDR1 MDHEN, CDR2 SYDVKM. CDR3 size: 14 residues. CDR3 sequence: CASSLSTSGNEQFF. Here the CDR3 DNA reads TGTGCCAGCAGTTTGTCGACTAGCGGGAATGAGCAGTTCTTC.

The chain joins TRBV5-5 to TRBJ1-5, with D maybe TRBD1 (6 bases). The CDR3 length is 15 residues. Germline V gene data show CDR1 as SGHKS and CDR2 as YYEKEE (reference sequence). V dropped 0 bases and J dropped 7 bases, with 14 bases sitting between them. CDR3 sequence (DNA): TGTGCCAGCAGCTTGGACTTACAGGGAGCACAGCCCCAGCATTTT. Translating it yields CASSLDLQGAQPQHF.

This chain links TRBV27 with TRBJ2-7, with 7 bases matching TRBD1. This CDR3 region has 17 residues. Germline lookup yields CDR1 MNHEY and CDR2 SMNVEV (reference sequence). V dropped 6 bases and J dropped 0; count of bases not matched to a gene: 14. As DNA, the CDR3 is TGTGCCAGCAGCCCACCCAGACAGGGCCCCACCTCCTACGAGCAGTACTTC. Amino acid sequence: CASSPPRQGPTSYEQYF.